The present TCR beta chain was sequenced within a study of blood T cells in healthy people across ages. The authors ran a second PCR of about 6 to 11 cycles using a sample-barcoded 5' primer and a J-beta primer mix. TCRdb re-called the 5' RACE reads with MiXCR, one entry per CDR3 protein. Among more than 1,000,000 distinct CDR3 sequences listed, 25% were seen once. The V end lost 10 bases, the J end lost 1 base, and 17 bases lay between the germline ends. The germline V gene has CDR1 SGHTA and CDR2 FQGNSA. The CDR3 is 15 amino acids. The draw of peripheral blood yielded around 10 milliliters from each donor. There are a few counts of this clonotype. The same data also contributed to another study, on T cells of mothers and their children. That work adds: Sample barcodes and 2-4 random nucleotides were added by the M1S primer of the second PCR.

The sequence derives from a girl aged 2-10 years in good health. The rearrangement links TRBV7-2 to TRBJ2-1; the D gene is possibly TRBD2 (5 bases). Sequences were obtained from blood. Written as DNA, the CDR3 is TGTGCCACAGGACCAGCGGACTTATCCTACAATGAGCAGTTCTTC. Translating it yields CATGPADLSYNEQFF. Supplemented by reference TRBV7-2 and TRBJ2-1, the full variable domain reads GAGVSQSPSNKVTEKGKDVELRCDPISGHTALYWYRQSLGQGLEFLIYFQGNSAPDKSGLPSDRFSAERTGGSVSTLTIQRTQQEDSAVYLCATGPADLSYNEQFFGPGTRLTVL.